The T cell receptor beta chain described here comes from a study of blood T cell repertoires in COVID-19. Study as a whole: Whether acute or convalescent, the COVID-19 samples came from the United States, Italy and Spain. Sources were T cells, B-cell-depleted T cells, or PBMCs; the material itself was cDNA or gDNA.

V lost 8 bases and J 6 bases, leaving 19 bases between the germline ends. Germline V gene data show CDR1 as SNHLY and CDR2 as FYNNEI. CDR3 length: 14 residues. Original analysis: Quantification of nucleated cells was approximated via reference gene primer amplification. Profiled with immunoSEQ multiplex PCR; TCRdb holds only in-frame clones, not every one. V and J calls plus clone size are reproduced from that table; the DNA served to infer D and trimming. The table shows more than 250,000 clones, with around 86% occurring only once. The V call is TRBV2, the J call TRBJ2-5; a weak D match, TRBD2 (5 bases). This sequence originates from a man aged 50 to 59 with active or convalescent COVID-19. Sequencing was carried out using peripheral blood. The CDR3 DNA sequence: TGTGCCAGCTATAGAGGGAGCGTTCAGAAGACCCAGTACTTC. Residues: CASYRGSVQKTQYF.